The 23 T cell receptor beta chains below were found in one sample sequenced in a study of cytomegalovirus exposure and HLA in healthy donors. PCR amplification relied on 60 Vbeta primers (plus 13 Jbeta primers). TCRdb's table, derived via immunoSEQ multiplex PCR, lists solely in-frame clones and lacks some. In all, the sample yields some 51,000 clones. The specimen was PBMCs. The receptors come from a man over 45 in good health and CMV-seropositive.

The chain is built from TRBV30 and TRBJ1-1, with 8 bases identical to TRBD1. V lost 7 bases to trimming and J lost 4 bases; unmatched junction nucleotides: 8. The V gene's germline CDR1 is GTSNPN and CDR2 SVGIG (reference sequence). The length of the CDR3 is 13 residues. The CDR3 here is CASRRGPGTEAFF. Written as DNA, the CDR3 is TGTGCCTCCCGCAGGGGGCCGGGCACTGAAGCTTTCTTT.

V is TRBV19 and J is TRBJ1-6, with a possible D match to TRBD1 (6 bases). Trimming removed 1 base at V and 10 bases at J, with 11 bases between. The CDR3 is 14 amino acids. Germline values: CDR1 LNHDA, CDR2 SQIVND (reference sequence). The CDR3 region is CASSIAQGNSPLHF. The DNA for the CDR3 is TGTGCCAGTAGTATAGCACAGGGAAACTCACCCCTCCACTTT.

CDR3 in DNA: TGTGCCAGTAGTATAGCCCAATCTAGCGGGGGGTCAGATACGCAGTATTTT. Translation gives CASSIAQSSGGSDTQYF. The chain has TRBV19 and TRBJ2-3, with 11 positions matching TRBD2. J was trimmed by 4 bases and V by 1 base; bases with no gene match: 7. Germline V lookup: CDR1 LNHDA, CDR2 SQIVND (reference sequence). CDR3 size: 17 residues.

The CDR3 reads CASSYSINSGTEAFF. CDR3 sequence (DNA): TGTGCCAGCAGTTACTCGATAAACAGCGGGACTGAAGCTTTCTTT. J is TRBJ1-1 and V is TRBV6-5; D unresolved. Germline CDR1 is MNHEY and CDR2 is SVGAGI. V lost 0 bases and J 5 bases, leaving 13 bases between the germline ends. The CDR3 totals 15 residues.

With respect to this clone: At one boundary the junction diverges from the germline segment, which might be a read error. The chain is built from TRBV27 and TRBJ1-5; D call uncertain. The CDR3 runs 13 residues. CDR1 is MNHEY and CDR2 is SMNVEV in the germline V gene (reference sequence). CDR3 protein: CASSRNSNQHQHF. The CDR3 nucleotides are TGTGCCAGCAGCCGCAATAGCAATCAGCACCAGCATTTT.

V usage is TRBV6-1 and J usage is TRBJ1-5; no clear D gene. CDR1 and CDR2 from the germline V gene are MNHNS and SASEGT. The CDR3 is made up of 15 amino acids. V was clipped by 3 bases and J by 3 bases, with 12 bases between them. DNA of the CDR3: TGTGCCAGCAGTGATTATGACATACTCAATCAGCCCCAGCATTTT. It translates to CASSDYDILNQPQHF.

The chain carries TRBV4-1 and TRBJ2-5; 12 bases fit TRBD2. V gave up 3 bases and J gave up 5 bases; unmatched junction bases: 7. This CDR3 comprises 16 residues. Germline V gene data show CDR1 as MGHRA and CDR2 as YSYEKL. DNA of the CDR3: TGCGCCAGCAGCCAGGCCGGACTAGCGGGACGGGAGACCCAGTACTTC. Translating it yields CASSQAGLAGRETQYF.

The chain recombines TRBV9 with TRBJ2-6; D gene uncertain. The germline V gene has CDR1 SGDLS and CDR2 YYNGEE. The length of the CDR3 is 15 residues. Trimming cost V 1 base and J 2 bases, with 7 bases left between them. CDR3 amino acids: CASSVTTAGANVLTF. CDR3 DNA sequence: TGTGCCAGCAGCGTAACGACTGCTGGGGCCAACGTCCTGACTTTC.

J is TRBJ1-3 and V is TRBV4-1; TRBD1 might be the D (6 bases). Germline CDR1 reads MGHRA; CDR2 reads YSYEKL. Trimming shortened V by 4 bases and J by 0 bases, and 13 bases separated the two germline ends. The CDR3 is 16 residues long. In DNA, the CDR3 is TGCGCCAGCAGCCCTTCCGGACAGAGCTCTGGAAACACCATATATTTT. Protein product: CASSPSGQSSGNTIYF.

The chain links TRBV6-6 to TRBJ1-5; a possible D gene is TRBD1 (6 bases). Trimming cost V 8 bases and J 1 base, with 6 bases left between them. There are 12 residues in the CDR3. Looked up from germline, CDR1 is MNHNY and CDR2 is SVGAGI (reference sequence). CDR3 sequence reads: CASGQSNQPQHF. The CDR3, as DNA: TGTGCCAGCGGACAGAGCAATCAGCCCCAGCATTTT.

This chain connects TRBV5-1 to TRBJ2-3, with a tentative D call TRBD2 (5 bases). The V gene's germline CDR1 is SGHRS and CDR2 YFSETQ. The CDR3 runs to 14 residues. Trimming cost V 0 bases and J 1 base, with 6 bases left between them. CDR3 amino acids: CASSLGSGTDTQYF. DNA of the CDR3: TGCGCCAGCAGCTTGGGTAGCGGCACAGATACGCAGTATTTT. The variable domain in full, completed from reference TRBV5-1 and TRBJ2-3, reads KAGVTQTPRYLIKTRGQQVTLSCSPISGHRSVSWYQQTPGQGLQFLFEYFSETQRNKGNFPGRFSGRQFSNSRSEMNVSTLELGDSALYLCASSLGSGTDTQYFGPGTRLTVL.

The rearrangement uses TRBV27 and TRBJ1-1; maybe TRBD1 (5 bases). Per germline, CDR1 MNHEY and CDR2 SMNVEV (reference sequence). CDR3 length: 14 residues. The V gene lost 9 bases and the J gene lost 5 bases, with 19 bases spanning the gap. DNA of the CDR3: TGTGCCAGTTCCCCCTCCGGGCAGGGAACTGAAGCTTTCTTT. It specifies CASSPSGQGTEAFF.

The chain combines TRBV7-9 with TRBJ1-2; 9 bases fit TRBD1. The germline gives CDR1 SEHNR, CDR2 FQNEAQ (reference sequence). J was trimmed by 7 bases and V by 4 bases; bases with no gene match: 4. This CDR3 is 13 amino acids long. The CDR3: CASSSQGAGGYTF. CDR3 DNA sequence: TGTGCCAGCAGCTCACAGGGGGCCGGTGGCTACACCTTC.

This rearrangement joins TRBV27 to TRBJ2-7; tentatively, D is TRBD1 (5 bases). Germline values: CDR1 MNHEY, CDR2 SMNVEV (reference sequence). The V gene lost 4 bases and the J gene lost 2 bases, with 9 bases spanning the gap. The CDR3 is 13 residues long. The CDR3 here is CASSSDSPYEQYF. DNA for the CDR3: TGTGCCAGCAGTTCCGACAGCCCCTACGAGCAGTACTTC.

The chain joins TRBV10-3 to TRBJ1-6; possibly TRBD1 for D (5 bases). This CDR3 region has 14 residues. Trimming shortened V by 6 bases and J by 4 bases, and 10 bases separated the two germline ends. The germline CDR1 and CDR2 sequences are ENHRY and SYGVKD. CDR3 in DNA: TGTGCCATCAGCGGAGGGGATTATAATTCACCCCTCCACTTT. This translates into CAISGGDYNSPLHF.

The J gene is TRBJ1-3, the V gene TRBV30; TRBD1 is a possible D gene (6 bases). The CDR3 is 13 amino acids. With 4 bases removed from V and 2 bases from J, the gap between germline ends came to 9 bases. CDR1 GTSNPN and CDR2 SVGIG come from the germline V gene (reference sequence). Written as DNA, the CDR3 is TGTGCCTGGAATCCAGGGGCTGGAAACACCATATATTTT. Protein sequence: CAWNPGAGNTIYF.

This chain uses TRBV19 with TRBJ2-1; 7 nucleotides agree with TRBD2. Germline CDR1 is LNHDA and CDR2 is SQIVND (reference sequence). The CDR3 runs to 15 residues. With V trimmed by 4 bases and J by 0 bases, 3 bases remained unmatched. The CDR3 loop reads CASSSGGSSYNEQFF. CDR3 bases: TGTGCCAGTAGTAGCGGGGGTAGCTCCTACAATGAGCAGTTCTTC.

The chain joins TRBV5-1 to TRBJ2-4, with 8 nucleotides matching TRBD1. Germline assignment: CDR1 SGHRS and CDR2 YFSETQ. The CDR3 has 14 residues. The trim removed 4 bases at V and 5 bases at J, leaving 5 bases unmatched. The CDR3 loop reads CASSRGTGQNIQYF. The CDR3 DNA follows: TGCGCCAGCAGCCGCGGGACAGGTCAAAACATTCAGTACTTC.

CDR3 in DNA: TGTGCCAGCAGCTCCGCGAGGTCTTACGAGCAGTACTTC. It is translated as CASSSARSYEQYF. The chain combines TRBV7-2 with TRBJ2-7, with D unresolved. CDR3 size: 13 residues. Trimming pared 4 bases from V and 4 bases from J, leaving 11 bases between. The germline CDR1 and CDR2 sequences are SGHTA and FQGNSA.

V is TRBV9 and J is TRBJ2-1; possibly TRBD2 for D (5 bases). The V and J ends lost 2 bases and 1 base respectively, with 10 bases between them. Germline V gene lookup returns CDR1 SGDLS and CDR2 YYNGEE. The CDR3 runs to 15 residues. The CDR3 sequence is CASSVQLGSYNEQFF. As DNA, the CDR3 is TGTGCCAGCAGCGTGCAACTAGGGTCCTACAATGAGCAGTTCTTC.

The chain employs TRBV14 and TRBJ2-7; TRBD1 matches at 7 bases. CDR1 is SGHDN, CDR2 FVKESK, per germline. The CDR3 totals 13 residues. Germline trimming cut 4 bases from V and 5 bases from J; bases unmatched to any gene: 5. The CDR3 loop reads CASSRDSLHEQYF. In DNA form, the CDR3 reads TGTGCCAGCAGCCGGGACAGCCTCCACGAGCAGTACTTC.

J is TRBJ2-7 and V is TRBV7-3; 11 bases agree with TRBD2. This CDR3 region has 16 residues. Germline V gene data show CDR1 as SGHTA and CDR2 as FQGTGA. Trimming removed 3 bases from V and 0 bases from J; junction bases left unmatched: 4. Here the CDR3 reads CASSLRLAGSSYEQYF. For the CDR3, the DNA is TGTGCCAGCAGCTTGCGACTAGCGGGGAGCTCCTACGAGCAGTACTTC.

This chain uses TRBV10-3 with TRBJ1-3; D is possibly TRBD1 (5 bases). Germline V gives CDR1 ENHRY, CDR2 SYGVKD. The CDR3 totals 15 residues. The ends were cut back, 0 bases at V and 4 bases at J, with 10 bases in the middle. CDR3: CAISESGLVGNTIYF. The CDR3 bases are TGTGCCATCAGTGAGTCGGGACTGGTAGGAAACACCATATATTTT.